A single sample is the source of the 4 T cell receptor beta chains below, sequenced in a study of T cell repertoires in cytomegalovirus infection. One entry per CDR3 protein, called by TCRdb with MiXCR from the reads. The sample shows about 400,000 distinct CDR3 sequences, less than 20% of them seen only once. Material: PBMCs. These receptors came from a human donor in good health (CMV status not recorded). Some clones in this sample may be carry-over from other donors' samples.

In this sample, this clonotype turned up a few times. This rearrangement joins TRBV6-4 to TRBJ2-1, with a weak D call TRBD2 (6 bases). The ends were cut back, 3 bases at V and 9 bases at J, with 12 bases in the middle. Per the germline V gene, CDR1 is MRHNA and CDR2 is SNTAGT. The CDR3 spans 13 residues. CDR3 sequence reads: CASSDEAGGEQFF. CDR3 nucleotide sequence: TGTGCCAGCAGTGATGAGGCCGGGGGTGAGCAGTTCTTC.

A few counts support this clonotype. CDR3 sequence (DNA): TGCAGTGCTAGAGGGGACAGAACCTTCTATGGCTACACCTTC. This codes for CSARGDRTFYGYTF. The chain joins TRBV20-1 to TRBJ1-2, with 7 bases lining up with TRBD1. The CDR3 runs 14 residues. V was clipped by 1 base and J by 4 bases; unmatched bases: 6. Germline V lookup: CDR1 DFQATT, CDR2 SNEGSKA (reference sequence).

The rearrangement joins TRBV6-1 to TRBJ2-7; TRBD2 agrees at 9 bases. From germline, CDR1 is MNHNS and CDR2 SASEGT. The length of the CDR3 is 14 residues. J gave up 1 base and V 5 bases, and 3 bases lay outside the gene matches. The CDR3 bases are TGTGCCAGCAGTCGGACTAGCGATTCCTACGAGCAGTACTTC. Its translation is CASSRTSDSYEQYF.

This clonotype was observed many times. The rearrangement joins TRBV7-8 to TRBJ1-5; no firm D call. The CDR3 is made up of 17 amino acids. In germline, CDR1 is SGHVS, CDR2 FQNEAQ. V shed 5 bases and J shed 0 bases, with 17 bases lying between them. As DNA, the CDR3 is TGTGCCAGCAGCACATTCGACCATACGACTAGCAATCAGCCCCAGCATTTT. This translates into CASSTFDHTTSNQPQHF.